The 26 T cell receptor beta chains below were found in one sample sequenced in a study of T cell repertoires in cytomegalovirus infection. A single record per CDR3 protein comes from TCRdb applying MiXCR to the reads. The sample lists approximately 500,000 distinct CDR3 sequences, 15% to 20% occurring once. The sample was CD8+ T cells from PBMCs. Every receptor here comes from a human donor in good health (CMV status not recorded). Some clones in this sample may be carry-over from other donors' samples.

This clonotype was seen a handful of times. This sequence joins TRBV6-5 and TRBJ1-4; TRBD1 aligns across 7 bases. J gave up 4 bases and V 6 bases, and 2 bases lay outside the gene matches. This CDR3 contains 13 residues. Germline values: CDR1 MNHEY, CDR2 SVGAGI. This CDR3 reads CASSGDSNEKLFF. CDR3 DNA: TGTGCCAGCAGCGGGGACAGTAATGAAAAACTGTTTTTT.

This clonotype has at least ten counts. The V call is TRBV7-9, the J call TRBJ2-7; D perhaps matches TRBD1 (5 bases). Germline CDR1 is SEHNR and CDR2 is FQNEAQ (reference sequence). Trimming pared 5 bases from V and 0 bases from J, leaving 14 bases between. This CDR3 has 15 amino acids. The CDR3 here is CASSPTALSSYEQYF. For the CDR3, the DNA is TGTGCCAGCAGCCCGACAGCACTCAGCTCCTACGAGCAGTACTTC.

The V and J genes are TRBV7-9 and TRBJ1-1; D is unclear. V was pared by 0 bases and J by 11 bases, with 13 bases between. Germline V CDR1 and CDR2: SEHNR, FQNEAQ (reference sequence). CDR3 size: 13 residues. The CDR3 DNA is TGTGCCAGCAGCTTAGCGGGGTGGCAGACGGCTTTCTTT. This codes for CASSLAGWQTAFF. Full variable domain (remainder filled in from reference TRBV7-9 and TRBJ1-1): DTGVSQNPRHKITKRGQNVTFRCDPISEHNRLYWYRQTLGQGPEFLTYFQNEAQLEKSRLLSDRFSAERPKGSFSTLEIQRTEQGDSAMYLCASSLAGWQTAFFGQGTRLTVV.

The chain recombines TRBV6-2 or TRBV6-3 with TRBJ2-1; TRBD1 or TRBD2 may be the D gene (5 bases each). This CDR3 comprises 15 residues. Germline CDR1 MNHEY, CDR2 SVGEGT. The V end was cut by 6 bases, the J end by 6 bases, with 18 bases between. The CDR3 DNA reads as TGTGCCAGCAGGGATACAGGCACTGGGGGCAATGAGCAGTTCTTC. This encodes CASRDTGTGGNEQFF.

Many counts were recorded for this clonotype. This chain joins TRBV6-1 and TRBJ2-3; no clear D gene. Germline V lookup: CDR1 MNHNS, CDR2 SASEGT. V gave up 10 bases and J gave up 4 bases, with 15 bases separating them. This CDR3 is built from 13 residues. CDR3: CAIIQGLSDTQYF. In DNA, the CDR3 is TGTGCCATTATCCAAGGTTTGTCAGATACGCAGTATTTT.

The rearrangement joins TRBV11-2 to TRBJ2-3; tentatively, D is TRBD2 (6 bases). V was shortened by 4 bases and J by 4 bases, with 12 bases between the two germline ends. Germline-derived CDR1 and CDR2 are SGHAT and FQNNGV. The CDR3 is 14 residues long. The CDR3 loop reads CASSWGEFADTQYF. CDR3 coding DNA: TGTGCCAGCAGCTGGGGGGAGTTCGCAGATACGCAGTATTTT. The entire variable domain, with the rest obtained from reference TRBV11-2 and TRBJ2-3, is as follows: EAGVAQSPRYKIIEKRQSVAFWCNPISGHATLYWYQQILGQGPKLLIQFQNNGVVDDSQLPKDRFSAERLKGVDSTLKIQPAKLEDSAVYLCASSWGEFADTQYFGPGTRLTVL.

This clonotype appeared a few times. The rearrangement uses TRBV5-4 and TRBJ2-1, with a possible D match to TRBD2 (6 bases). The ends were cut back, 3 bases at V and 5 bases at J, with 9 bases in the middle. This CDR3 region has 13 residues. Germline CDR1 is SGHNT and CDR2 is YYREEE (reference sequence). The CDR3 spells CASSYGEDNEQFF. The DNA of the CDR3 is TGTGCCAGCAGCTACGGGGAGGACAATGAGCAGTTCTTC.

V usage is TRBV3-1 and J usage is TRBJ2-7; TRBD1 is a possible D gene (5 bases). The V gene lost 0 bases and the J gene lost 1 base, with 10 bases spanning the gap. The CDR3 consists of 15 residues. Germline CDR1 and CDR2: LGHDT and YNNKEL (reference sequence). In nucleotides, the CDR3 is TGTGCCAGCAGCCAAGATTGGCAGGGATCCTACGAGCAGTACTTC. It is translated as CASSQDWQGSYEQYF.

J is TRBJ2-1 and V is TRBV2, with 16 bases matching TRBD2. The J segment lost 6 bases and the V segment lost 7 bases, leaving 9 bases of the junction unmatched. Germline CDR1 is SNHLY and CDR2 is FYNNEI. The CDR3 loop spans 17 amino acids. CDR3 region: CASTGTSGRAGGNEQFF. In nucleotides, the CDR3 is TGTGCCAGCACGGGGACTAGCGGGAGGGCTGGGGGCAATGAGCAGTTCTTC.

The chain joins TRBV27 to TRBJ2-7; TRBD1 aligns across 7 bases. V shed 3 bases and J 3 bases; nucleotides not matched to a gene: 11. CDR3 size: 16 residues. Germline CDR1 MNHEY, CDR2 SMNVEV (reference sequence). The CDR3, as DNA: TGTGCCAGCAGTTTTTCGACGGGACAGAGGAGCTACGAGCAGTACTTC. This encodes CASSFSTGQRSYEQYF.

Points on this clonotype: An end of the junction differs from the germline gene, which may be a read error. CDR3 residues: CASSDSGRHNEQFF. CDR3 sequence (DNA): TGTGCCAGCAGTGACTCCGGACGACACAATGAGCAGTTCTTC. This chain links TRBV6-5 with TRBJ2-1; D is ambiguous. Germline values: CDR1 MNHEY, CDR2 SVGAGI. The CDR3 consists of 14 residues.

This clonotype came up many times. The rearrangement links TRBV6-1 to TRBJ1-5; D unclear. This CDR3 comprises 14 residues. The germline V and J ends were trimmed by 6 bases and 0 bases, with 9 bases remaining between them. Germline-derived CDR1 and CDR2 are MNHNS and SASEGT. CDR3 amino acids: CASSGRGSNQPQHF. DNA of the CDR3: TGTGCCAGCAGCGGGCGGGGTAGCAATCAGCCCCAGCATTTT.

This clonotype was counted only a few times. This chain links TRBV28 with TRBJ2-7; tentative D call: TRBD1 (5 bases). In germline, CDR1 is MDHEN, CDR2 SYDVKM. The V end lost 5 bases, the J end lost 5 bases, and 16 bases lay between the germline ends. The CDR3 sequence is 14 residues long. DNA of the CDR3: TGTGCCAGCAGTCCAATAATACAGGAAAACGAGCAGTACTTC. As protein: CASSPIIQENEQYF.

This clonotype appeared a few times. The chain has TRBV27 and TRBJ1-1; 7 positions match TRBD1. Germline V gene sequence: CDR1 MNHEY, CDR2 SMNVEV (reference sequence). The CDR3 covers 13 residues. J was trimmed by 5 bases and V by 6 bases; bases with no gene match: 6. CDR3 in amino acids: CASRIGGGTEAFF. The CDR3 DNA sequence: TGTGCCAGCAGGATAGGGGGCGGGACTGAAGCTTTCTTT.

In its sample, this clonotype was seen many times. V and J are TRBV6-1 and TRBJ2-5; 13 bases match TRBD2. Germline CDR1 MNHNS, CDR2 SASEGT. This CDR3 contains 17 residues. J gave up 5 bases and V 6 bases, and 12 bases lay outside the gene matches. The CDR3 DNA reads as TGTGCCAGCAGAACTAGCGGGGGGGGGAATAGGCTGGAGACCCAGTACTTC. This gives the protein CASRTSGGGNRLETQYF.

The sample holds many counts of this clonotype. The chain recombines TRBV9 with TRBJ2-1; TRBD2 aligns across 9 bases. The CDR3 is made up of 17 amino acids. V was pared by 2 bases and J by 0 bases, with 6 bases of the junction left unmatched. The V gene's germline CDR1 is SGDLS and CDR2 YYNGEE. The CDR3 DNA reads as TGTGCCAGCAGCGTTTCTCTAGCGGGGAGCTCCTACAATGAGCAGTTCTTC. Its translation is CASSVSLAGSSYNEQFF. The entire variable domain, with the rest obtained from reference TRBV9 and TRBJ2-1, is as follows: DSGVTQTPKHLITATGQRVTLRCSPRSGDLSVYWYQQSLDQGLQFLIQYYNGEERAKGNILERFSAQQFPDLHSELNLSSLELGDSALYFCASSVSLAGSSYNEQFFGPGTRLTVL.

This clonotype was recorded at least ten times. This chain links TRBV11-2 with TRBJ2-2; no clear D. V shed 5 bases and J shed 1 base, with 5 bases lying between them. Looked up from germline, CDR1 is SGHAT and CDR2 is FQNNGV. This CDR3 region has 13 residues. CDR3 sequence reads: CASSDQNTGELFF. Written as DNA, the CDR3 is TGTGCCAGCAGCGACCAGAACACCGGGGAGCTGTTTTTT.

This clonotype was detected many times. The chain uses TRBV6-6 and TRBJ1-3; the D is unclear. Germline-derived CDR1 and CDR2 are MNHNY and SVGAGI (reference sequence). This CDR3 is built from 14 residues. Trimming took off 2 bases at V and 1 base at J, with 6 bases between the two ends. The CDR3 sequence: CASSYEVSGNTIYF. The CDR3 DNA reads TGTGCCAGCAGTTACGAGGTGTCTGGAAACACCATATATTTT.

This clonotype was seen more than once but under ten times. V usage is TRBV11-2 and J usage is TRBJ1-4, with a possible D match to TRBD1 (5 bases). Trimming removed 2 bases from V and 11 bases from J, with 9 bases in between. The V gene's germline CDR1 is SGHAT and CDR2 FQNNGV. The length of the CDR3 is 12 residues. The CDR3 protein is CASSLTGGKLFF. CDR3 coding DNA: TGTGCCAGCAGCTTAACTGGGGGGAAACTGTTTTTT.

This clonotype was counted at least ten times. The J gene is TRBJ1-6, the V gene TRBV11-2; D gene ambiguous. CDR3 length: 16 amino acids. From germline, CDR1 is SGHAT and CDR2 FQNNGV. Trimming left V 2 bases short and J 8 bases short, with 16 bases between. This CDR3 is CASSLWRAQGYSPLHF. The CDR3 DNA follows: TGTGCCAGCAGCTTATGGAGGGCTCAAGGTTATTCACCCCTCCACTTT.

This chain joins TRBV5-6 and TRBJ2-5, with D unresolved. Trimming left V 3 bases short and J 3 bases short, with 6 bases between. The germline V gene encodes CDR1 SGHDT and CDR2 YYEEEE. CDR3 length equals 12 residues. In DNA, the CDR3 is TGTGCCAGCAGCTCCGATGAAGAGACCCAGTACTTC. It yields the protein CASSSDEETQYF.

Only a few counts were recorded for this clonotype. This rearrangement joins TRBV25-1 to TRBJ2-5, with TRBD2 matching 7 bases. The trim removed 11 bases at V and 6 bases at J, leaving 6 bases unmatched. The CDR3 extends over 11 amino acids. In germline, CDR1 is MGHDK, CDR2 SYGVNS. CDR3 coding DNA: TGTGCCGCGGGAGTAGGAAAGACCCAGTACTTC. Translated: CAAGVGKTQYF.

As concerns this clonotype: The CDR3 end shows no conserved phenylalanine or tryptophan, and so a read error is likely. The CDR3 coding sequence is TGTGCCAGCAGCCTTAAGAGAAGGTACGGGGGCGAGCAGTACTTA. It specifies CASSLKRRYGGEQYL. This chain links TRBV5-6 with TRBJ2-7; D perhaps matches TRBD2 (6 bases). The CDR3 extends over 15 amino acids. Germline loops: CDR1 SGHDT, CDR2 YYEEEE. The germline V and J ends were trimmed by 4 bases and 6 bases, with 20 bases remaining between them.

In this sample, this clonotype turned up a few times. The chain combines TRBV7-9 with TRBJ2-7; perhaps TRBD1 as D (6 bases). Trimming left V 0 bases short and J 2 bases short, with 11 bases between. From germline, CDR1 is SEHNR and CDR2 FQNEAQ (reference sequence). CDR3 size: 15 residues. The CDR3 region has the DNA TGTGCCAGCAGCTTAGCCGGGGCAGGGGCCTACGAGCAGTACTTC. It yields the protein CASSLAGAGAYEQYF.

This clonotype was detected ten times or more. The CDR3 region is CASSLKWGTDTQYF. The DNA for the CDR3 is TGTGCCAGCAGCTTAAAGTGGGGCACAGATACGCAGTATTTT. The chain has TRBV7-7 and TRBJ2-3; D gene unclear. The CDR3 runs 14 residues. Germline-derived CDR1 and CDR2 are SSHAT and FNYEAQ (reference sequence). The V end lost 2 bases, the J end lost 1 base, and 7 bases lay between the germline ends.

The CDR3 loop reads CASSWEVGGNEQFF. CDR3 nucleotide sequence: TGTGCCAGCAGCTGGGAAGTAGGGGGCAATGAGCAGTTCTTC. This chain joins TRBV5-5 and TRBJ2-1; D may be TRBD1 (6 bases). Germline assignment: CDR1 SGHKS and CDR2 YYEKEE (reference sequence). The CDR3 spans 14 residues. The V end lost 3 bases, the J end lost 6 bases, and 13 bases lay between the germline ends.